Given below is one T cell receptor (beta chain) in context. CDR1 and CDR2 (germline): LNHDA, SQIVND (reference sequence). The ends were cut back, 8 bases at V and 4 bases at J, with 26 bases in the middle. CDR3 length equals 17 residues. This table comes from immunoSEQ multiplex PCR, and its TCRdb copy is limited to in-frame clones, with some not included. The profile shows about 240,000 clones, more than 70% of them singletons. This entry belongs to a study of blood T cell repertoires in COVID-19. V is TRBV19 and J is TRBJ1-1; perhaps TRBD1 as D (6 bases). This sequence was found in a woman aged 40-49 years who had recovered from COVID-19. The sample consisted of peripheral blood. The CDR3 loop is CASGTHGTTTSGTEAFF. The CDR3 coding sequence is TGTGCCAGTGGAACCCACGGGACAACCACCAGTGGCACTGAAGCTTTCTTT.